The source of this T cell receptor beta chain is a study of T cells in Graves' hyperthyroidism and ophthalmopathy. Study in general: Peripheral blood was drawn at first diagnosis, prior to all treatment. Whole-study results and caveats: Stable hyperthyroidism and ophthalmopathy were separated using 13 V-J signatures. Clonotypes that were expanded in thyroid above 0.001 mostly appeared in blood too.

Amplified TCR beta CDR3 regions derived from RNA transcripts. Primed by the HTBI set, a first-round RT-PCR was run on the TCR CDR3. MiXCR, run by TCRdb on the multiplex PCR reads, gives a single entry per CDR3 protein. This sample carries about 720,000 distinct CDR3 sequences, about 16% of them seen once, and the ten largest clones take roughly 8%. This CDR3 contains 13 residues. The V end lost 2 bases, the J end lost 7 bases, and 9 bases lay between the germline ends. CDR1 and CDR2 from the germline V gene are MNHEY and SVGAGI. Participants, patients aged 18 to 65, had newly diagnosed hyperthyroidism with a duration under 2 months. This clonotype was observed at least ten times. Its cognate antigen is unknown.

V and J are TRBV6-5 and TRBJ2-1, with D uncertain. This TCR came from a young man with Graves' hyperthyroidism. The sequenced sample was blood. The CDR3 sequence is CASSYGLANEQFF. The CDR3 nucleotides are TGTGCCAGCAGTTACGGGTTGGCGAATGAGCAGTTCTTC.